This passage covers 23 T cell receptor beta chains from one sample sequenced in a study of T-cell reconstitution after alpha-beta-depleted transplantation in children. The TCRbeta library incorporated unique molecular identifiers. Each CDR3 protein gets one entry after TCRdb re-called the PCR reads with MiXCR. Of 250,000 to 400,000 distinct CDR3 sequences in the sample, 23% were seen once. Sequences were derived from PBMCs, mostly from graft donor cells, sampled 180 days after TCRalphabeta/CD19-depleted stem cell transplant. These TCRs come from a male patient under 18 who had a stem cell transplant for acute lymphoblastic leukemia, so the T cells may come from the graft donor.

This clonotype was seen many times. The chain uses TRBV5-5 and TRBJ2-1; a weak D match, TRBD2 (6 bases). This CDR3 comprises 15 residues. Trimming cost V 0 bases and J 4 bases, with 11 bases left between them. Germline assignment: CDR1 SGHKS and CDR2 YYEKEE (reference sequence). DNA of the CDR3: TGTGCCAGCAGCTTGGCGCCTAGCGCTTACAATGAGCAGTTCTTC. It codes for CASSLAPSAYNEQFF.

This clonotype was recorded many times. The junction shows a germline mismatch at one end, possibly a read error. This sequence joins TRBV5-1 and TRBJ2-1; the D gene is possibly TRBD2 (6 bases). This CDR3 is built from 13 residues. The germline V gene has CDR1 SGHRS and CDR2 YFSETQ. In nucleotides, the CDR3 is TGTGCCAGCAGCTTAGGACTATACAATGAGCAGTTCTTC. It codes for CASSLGLYNEQFF.

This chain uses TRBV20-1 with TRBJ1-5, with D possibly TRBD1 on 5 matching bases. The CDR3 consists of 12 residues. The germline V gene encodes CDR1 DFQATT and CDR2 SNEGSKA (reference sequence). Trimming removed 3 bases from V and 5 bases from J, with 8 bases in between. The CDR3 nucleotides read TGCAGTGCTAGCTTCAGGGATCAGCCCCAGCATTTT. It translates to CSASFRDQPQHF.

The chain recombines TRBV5-1 with TRBJ2-7; D not resolved. CDR1 is SGHRS and CDR2 is YFSETQ in the germline V gene. This CDR3 has 12 amino acids. V shed 0 bases and J shed 5 bases, with 6 bases lying between them. CDR3 DNA: TGCGCCAGCAGCTTGGCCGGTGACGAGCAGTACTTC. It yields the protein CASSLAGDEQYF. Filled out from reference TRBV5-1 and TRBJ2-7, the complete variable domain reads KAGVTQTPRYLIKTRGQQVTLSCSPISGHRSVSWYQQTPGQGLQFLFEYFSETQRNKGNFPGRFSGRQFSNSRSEMNVSTLELGDSALYLCASSLAGDEQYFGPGTRLTVT.

This clonotype was counted a few times. The chain has TRBV20-1 and TRBJ2-7, with 13 nucleotides matching TRBD2. V lost 4 bases and J lost 0; bases outside the gene matches: 6. CDR1 is DFQATT, CDR2 SNEGSKA, per germline (reference sequence). CDR3 length: 16 residues. CDR3 in amino acids: CSATGTSGVPSYEQYF. The CDR3 coding sequence is TGCAGTGCTACCGGGACTAGCGGGGTTCCCTCCTACGAGCAGTACTTC.

This clonotype was seen only a few times. The chain carries TRBV12-3 or TRBV12-4 and TRBJ2-7; 7 positions match TRBD1. Trimming removed 6 bases from V and 2 bases from J; junction bases left unmatched: 13. The CDR3 extends over 16 amino acids. The CDR3 loop reads CASSQREGGSAYEQYF. The CDR3 region has the DNA TGTGCCAGCAGCCAAAGGGAAGGGGGCTCGGCCTACGAGCAGTACTTC.

The chain has TRBV24-1 and TRBJ1-5; no definite D call. Trimming cost V 6 bases and J 6 bases, with 11 bases left between them. Germline lookup yields CDR1 KGHDR and CDR2 SFDVKD. The CDR3 spans 13 residues. The CDR3 bases are TGTGCCACCAGTTGGGAGAGAGGTCAGCCCCAGCATTTT. This sequence encodes CATSWERGQPQHF.

This clonotype was detected only a few times. The chain joins TRBV4-2 to TRBJ2-4, with 9 bases matching TRBD1. Trimming at V came to 0 bases and at J to 0 bases, leaving 18 bases not matched to a gene. The germline V gene encodes CDR1 LGHNA and CDR2 YNFKEQ. This CDR3 has 22 residues. CDR3 in DNA: TGTGCCAGCAGCCAAGATAGAGGACAGGGGAAGAAGCGGCGGGAAGCCAAAAACATTCAGTACTTC. This sequence encodes CASSQDRGQGKKRREAKNIQYF.

This clonotype was counted between two and nine times. This rearrangement joins TRBV11-2 to TRBJ2-7; 10 positions agree with TRBD2. The CDR3 loop spans 16 amino acids. Germline CDR1 is SGHAT and CDR2 is FQNNGV. V was pared by 5 bases and J by 2 bases, with 9 bases of the junction left unmatched. CDR3 DNA sequence: TGTGCCAGCAGCCCCCCGGCTAGCGGGAGCCCCTACGAGCAGTACTTC. As protein: CASSPPASGSPYEQYF.

The chain combines TRBV9 with TRBJ2-7; TRBD1 is a possible D gene (6 bases). CDR3 size: 15 residues. Trimming stripped 2 bases from V and 4 bases from J, with 16 bases between. CDR1 is SGDLS and CDR2 is YYNGEE in the germline V gene. The CDR3 nucleotides are TGTGCCAGCAGCGTTACCGGGACATCGCTTTACGAGCAGTACTTC. Encoded protein: CASSVTGTSLYEQYF.

This clonotype was counted between two and nine times. The chain has TRBV4-2 and TRBJ2-7; 9 positions agree with TRBD2. CDR3 length: 15 amino acids. Germline V gene lookup returns CDR1 LGHNA and CDR2 YNFKEQ. With V trimmed by 0 bases and J by 3 bases, 3 bases remained unmatched. CDR3 DNA sequence: TGTGCCAGCAGCCAAGATATTAGCGGGAGCTACGAGCAGTACTTC. Translated, it gives CASSQDISGSYEQYF.

This clonotype was observed at least ten times. This chain links TRBV4-1 with TRBJ2-7; D might be TRBD1 (6 bases). CDR1 is MGHRA and CDR2 is YSYEKL in the germline V gene. V lost 3 bases to trimming and J lost 1 base, with 10 bases between them. CDR3 length: 14 residues. The CDR3 sequence: CASSQQGLSYEQYF. Written as DNA, the CDR3 is TGCGCCAGCAGCCAGCAGGGGCTTTCCTACGAGCAGTACTTC.

This chain joins TRBV29-1 and TRBJ1-2, with D possibly matching TRBD1 (5 bases). The germline V gene encodes CDR1 SQVTM and CDR2 ANQGSEA. This CDR3 has 13 residues. Trimming took off 3 bases at V and 3 bases at J, with 11 bases between the two ends. CDR3: CSVENRGDYGYTF. Written as DNA, the CDR3 is TGCAGCGTTGAGAATAGGGGCGACTATGGCTACACCTTC.

This chain uses TRBV11-2 with TRBJ2-1; 9 bases line up with TRBD2. Trimming took 3 bases from V and 7 from J; bases not matched to a gene: 16. CDR1 SGHAT and CDR2 FQNNGV come from the germline V gene. CDR3 length equals 18 residues. DNA for the CDR3: TGTGCCAGCAGCTTCCACCCAAGGGCGGGAGGGCCTTATAATGAGCAGTTCTTC. It yields the protein CASSFHPRAGGPYNEQFF.

The chain employs TRBV2 and TRBJ2-5; the D is unclear. CDR3 length: 12 residues. Between the trimmed V and J ends, which lost 8 bases and 5 bases, there was a span of 12 bases. The V gene's germline CDR1 is SNHLY and CDR2 FYNNEI. The CDR3 DNA sequence: TGTGCCAGCGGTAAGGTCCGGGAGACCCAGTACTTC. Its translation: CASGKVRETQYF.

Only one count was recorded for this clonotype. The rearrangement uses TRBV5-1 and TRBJ2-5, with D unresolved. The CDR3 contains 15 residues. Germline-derived CDR1 and CDR2 are SGHRS and YFSETQ. Trimming removed 4 bases from V and 4 bases from J, with 17 bases in between. CDR3 sequence (DNA): TGCGCCAGCAGCCCTGGATGGCAGGTGATAGAGACCCAGTACTTC. This codes for CASSPGWQVIETQYF.

This chain joins TRBV2 and TRBJ2-3; 8 bases are a match to TRBD2. Germline V gene lookup returns CDR1 SNHLY and CDR2 FYNNEI. The junction had 12 bases not matched to a gene; V was cut back by 3 bases and J by 4 bases. This CDR3 spans 17 amino acids. The DNA for the CDR3 is TGTGCCAGCAGTGACCAGCGGGAGAAGGGAACGGCAGATACGCAGTATTTT. This codes for CASSDQREKGTADTQYF.

There are a few counts of this clonotype. This chain uses TRBV25-1 with TRBJ1-1, with 8 bases aligning to TRBD1. The germline CDR1 and CDR2 sequences are MGHDK and SYGVNS. The junction had 8 bases not matched to a gene; V was cut back by 3 bases and J by 2 bases. The CDR3 consists of 16 residues. CDR3 loop: CASSDSQGAPNTEAFF. As DNA, the CDR3 is TGTGCCAGCAGTGATTCGCAGGGGGCCCCCAACACTGAAGCTTTCTTT.

This clonotype was found a few times. The chain has TRBV13 and TRBJ2-7, with D perhaps assigned TRBD1 or TRBD2 (6 bases each). The CDR3 length is 15 residues. Germline V CDR1 and CDR2: PRHDT, FYEKMQ (reference sequence). Deletions cut 6 bases from V and 3 bases from J, with 18 bases between. CDR3 DNA sequence: TGTGCCAGCAGAATTTGGGGGGCCTTGGACTACGAGCAGTACTTC. This translates into CASRIWGALDYEQYF.

This chain links TRBV6-1 with TRBJ2-7, with 9 bases identical to TRBD2. The germline gives CDR1 MNHNS, CDR2 SASEGT. The CDR3 is 17 amino acids. V trimming: 7 bases; J trimming: 1 base; junction bases outside the gene matches: 14. CDR3 DNA: TGTGCCAGCACGGGTTCTAGCGGGGTGCTGACTTCCTACGAGCAGTACTTC. The encoded protein is CASTGSSGVLTSYEQYF.

This clonotype was counted a few times. V usage is TRBV9 and J usage is TRBJ1-6; D unresolved. The CDR3 sequence is 15 residues long. Deletions cut 4 bases from V and 0 bases from J, with 8 bases between. Germline values: CDR1 SGDLS, CDR2 YYNGEE. CDR3 sequence reads: CASSRASSYNSPLHF. CDR3 in DNA: TGTGCCAGCAGCAGGGCGAGCTCCTATAATTCACCCCTCCACTTT.

The chain is built from TRBV20-1 and TRBJ2-3; 10 bases fit TRBD2. There are 16 residues in the CDR3. Trimming cost V 5 bases and J 5 bases; bases outside gene matches: 13. The V gene's germline CDR1 is DFQATT and CDR2 SNEGSKA (reference sequence). Here the CDR3 reads CSACEPQREGRDTQYF. CDR3 bases: TGCAGTGCTTGTGAGCCGCAGCGGGAGGGAAGAGATACGCAGTATTTT.

The chain carries TRBV4-2 and TRBJ2-5, with 14 bases that match TRBD2. The V and J ends lost 6 bases and 6 bases, in that order; junction bases with no gene match: 9. The V gene's germline CDR1 is LGHNA and CDR2 YNFKEQ. The CDR3 spans 16 residues. CDR3 DNA sequence: TGTGCCAGCAGTCCCGAGACTAGCGGGAGGGCAAAGACCCAGTACTTC. It is translated as CASSPETSGRAKTQYF.